The clone carrying this T cell receptor beta chain was seen only a few times. Its target is unknown. This entry comes from a study of early T cells in non-severe SARS-CoV-2 infection. Study context: Unpaired chains resulted from sequencing bulk RNA of unsorted whole blood. Regarding the study as a whole: Anti-spike CD8 responses were favored by VDJdb matching, which missed private and CD4 specificities.

Each cDNA molecule carried a unique molecular identifier. TCRdb reprocessed the 5' RACE reads via MiXCR and lists one record per CDR3 protein. The sample lists roughly 28,000 distinct CDR3 sequences, less than 6.5% occurring once. CDR3 size: 13 residues. Trimming stripped 6 bases from V and 3 bases from J, with 8 bases between. Germline values: CDR1 MNHEY, CDR2 SVGAGI. The chain carries TRBV6-5 and TRBJ1-4, with D perhaps matching TRBD1 (5 bases). The sample was whole blood. The sequence was collected from an adult who was a healthcare worker with PCR-confirmed SARS-CoV-2 infection or an uninfected control (not recorded which). CDR3 protein: CASRAGPNEKLFF. The DNA for the CDR3 is TGTGCCAGCAGGGCAGGGCCTAATGAAAAACTGTTTTTT.